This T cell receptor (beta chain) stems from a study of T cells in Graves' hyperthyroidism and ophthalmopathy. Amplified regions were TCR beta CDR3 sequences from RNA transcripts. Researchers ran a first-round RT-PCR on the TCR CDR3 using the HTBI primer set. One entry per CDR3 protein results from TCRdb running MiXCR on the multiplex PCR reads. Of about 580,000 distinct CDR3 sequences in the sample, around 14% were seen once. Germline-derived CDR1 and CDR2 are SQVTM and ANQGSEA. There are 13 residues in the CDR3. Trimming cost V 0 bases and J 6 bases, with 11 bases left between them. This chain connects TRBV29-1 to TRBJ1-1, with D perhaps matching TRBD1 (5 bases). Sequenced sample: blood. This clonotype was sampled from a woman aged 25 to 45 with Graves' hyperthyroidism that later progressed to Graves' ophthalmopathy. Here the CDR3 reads CSVEETGTPEAFF. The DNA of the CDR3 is TGCAGCGTTGAAGAAACGGGGACCCCTGAAGCTTTCTTT. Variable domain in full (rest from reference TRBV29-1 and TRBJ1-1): SAVISQKPSRDICQRGTSLTIQCQVDSQVTMMFWYRQQPGQSLTLIATANQGSEATYESGFVIDKFPISRPNLTFSTLTVSNMSPEDSSIYLCSVEETGTPEAFFGQGTRLTVV.